The following is a TCR beta chain sequence with its context. The data were obtained in a study of blood T cell repertoires in COVID-19. In germline, CDR1 is SGHRS, CDR2 YFSETQ. Deletions cut 0 bases from V and 5 bases from J, with 6 bases between. This CDR3 contains 13 residues. The repertoire was sequenced with immunoSEQ multiplex PCR; TCRdb's copy has only in-frame clones and lacks some. Here the sample spans 240,000 or so clones, around 83% being singletons. The J gene is TRBJ1-5, the V gene TRBV5-1; D gene uncertain. Sequenced sample: peripheral blood. The TCR originated in a man aged 25-40 years who had recovered from COVID-19. This chain's CDR3 is CASSLEPDQPQHF. The CDR3, as DNA: TGCGCCAGCAGCTTGGAGCCCGATCAGCCCCAGCATTTT.